These 12 T cell receptor beta chains were sequenced from one sample in a study of metastatic and nonmetastatic thyroid tumors. TCRdb re-analyzed the PCR reads through MiXCR. Here the sample spans about 15,000 clones, roughly 3.5% being singletons. There were no patients who had received any treatment before thyroid surgery. The sample taken for sequencing was tumor tissue. Every receptor here comes from a female donor with papillary thyroid cancer or a benign thyroid nodule (not recorded which). Some clones in this sample may be carry-over from other donors' samples.

The genes are TRBV19 and TRBJ2-3; the D call may be TRBD1 or TRBD2 (6 bases each). This CDR3 has 17 residues. Germline V gives CDR1 LNHDA, CDR2 SQIVND (reference sequence). With 0 bases removed from V and 1 base from J, the gap between germline ends came to 14 bases. The CDR3 sequence is CASSIDLGGRGTDTQYF. The CDR3, as DNA: TGTGCCAGTAGTATAGATCTAGGGGGGAGAGGCACAGATACGCAGTATTTT.

This chain connects TRBV6-1 to TRBJ2-7; D uncertain. This CDR3 contains 12 residues. The V end lost 6 bases, the J end lost 6 bases, and 12 bases lay between the germline ends. CDR1 is MNHNS and CDR2 is SASEGT in the germline V gene. CDR3 region: CASSPRTGEQYF. CDR3 nucleotides: TGTGCCAGCAGCCCCCGGACGGGCGAGCAGTACTTC.

The chain links TRBV7-3 to TRBJ2-2, with 8 bases lining up with TRBD1. The germline V gene encodes CDR1 SGHTA and CDR2 FQGTGA. V lost 2 bases, J lost 5 bases, and 1 base stayed unmatched. The CDR3 is 14 residues long. In DNA form, the CDR3 reads TGTGCCAGCAGCTTAGGACAGGGTACCGGGGAGCTGTTTTTT. Residues: CASSLGQGTGELFF.

There are a few counts of this clone. The junction departs from germline at one end; a sequencing error may be responsible. The chain couples TRBV24-1 to TRBJ1-2, with TRBD1 as a possible D gene (5 bases). There are 14 residues in the CDR3. Germline V gene data show CDR1 as KGHDR and CDR2 as SFDVKD. CDR3 sequence: CATGDADTGYGYTF. DNA for the CDR3: TGTGCCACCGGTGACGCGGACACGGGCTATGGCTACACCTTC.

This rearrangement joins TRBV2 to TRBJ2-2, with 10 bases lining up with TRBD1. The V and J ends lost 1 base and 7 bases, in that order; junction bases with no gene match: 0. This CDR3 spans 14 amino acids. Germline CDR1 is SNHLY and CDR2 is FYNNEI. The CDR3 here is CASSEGTGGGELFF. The CDR3 bases are TGTGCCAGCAGTGAAGGGACAGGGGGCGGGGAGCTGTTTTTT.

This clone has only a few counts. This chain connects TRBV6-2 or TRBV6-3 to TRBJ1-1; 10 nucleotides align to TRBD1. CDR1 and CDR2 (germline): MNHEY, SVGEGT. The V gene end was trimmed by 3 bases and the J gene end by 8 bases; junction bases not matched to a gene: 9. CDR3 length equals 15 residues. The CDR3 DNA follows: TGTGCCAGCAGTTATTCCAGGACAGGGGGAAAGGAAGCTTTCTTT. Translating it yields CASSYSRTGGKEAFF.

This clone showed up many times. This chain connects TRBV7-9 to TRBJ1-1; no reliable D call. The CDR3 is 12 amino acids. Trimming pared 4 bases from V and 7 bases from J, leaving 10 bases between. The V gene's germline CDR1 is SEHNR and CDR2 FQNEAQ (reference sequence). The CDR3 reads CASSSDSLEAFF. Written as DNA, the CDR3 is TGTGCCAGCAGCTCTGACTCGCTTGAAGCTTTCTTT. Using reference TRBV7-9 and TRBJ1-1 for the parts outside the CDR3, the full variable domain is DTGVSQNPRHKITKRGQNVTFRCDPISEHNRLYWYRQTLGQGPEFLTYFQNEAQLEKSRLLSDRFSAERPKGSFSTLEIQRTEQGDSAMYLCASSSDSLEAFFGQGTRLTVV.

This clone has only a few counts. The chain carries TRBV6-1 and TRBJ1-1, with TRBD1 matching 9 bases. Germline-derived CDR1 and CDR2 are MNHNS and SASEGT. V lost 6 bases, J lost 1 base, and 21 bases stayed unmatched. This CDR3 is 20 amino acids long. This CDR3 is CASRRLAYRDRETKNTEAFF. CDR3 nucleotides: TGTGCCAGCAGACGACTCGCATACCGGGACAGGGAAACTAAGAACACTGAAGCTTTCTTT.

This clone has just a few counts. The rearrangement uses TRBV6-1 and TRBJ2-7; TRBD2 is a possible D gene (6 bases). The V and J ends lost 8 bases and 6 bases respectively, with 20 bases between them. The germline gives CDR1 MNHNS, CDR2 SASEGT. This CDR3 is built from 14 residues. In nucleotides, the CDR3 is TGTGCCAGCTGGGGACTGGGCCCCCGCGGCGAGCAGTACTTC. This sequence encodes CASWGLGPRGEQYF.

V gene TRBV12-5 combines with J gene TRBJ2-1; perhaps TRBD1 as D (8 bases). The CDR3 covers 15 residues. Germline CDR1 is LGHNT and CDR2 is FRNRAP. CDR3 amino acids: CAASTGGGAYNEQFF. CDR3 DNA: TGTGCGGCTAGCACAGGGGGAGGGGCGTACAATGAGCAGTTCTTC. Complete variable domain (other parts from reference TRBV12-5 and TRBJ2-1): DARVTQTPRHKVTEMGQEVTMRCQPILGHNTVFWYRQTMMQGLELLAYFRNRAPLDDSGMPKDRFSAEMPDATLATLKIQPSEPRDSAVYFCAASTGGGAYNEQFFGPGTRLTVL.

This clone occurred a few times. This sequence joins TRBV20-1 and TRBJ2-3; TRBD1 matches at 8 bases. CDR1 is DFQATT, CDR2 SNEGSKA, per germline (reference sequence). V trimming: 6 bases; J trimming: 2 bases; junction bases outside the gene matches: 7. There are 14 residues in the CDR3. This CDR3 is CSAIRTGNTDTQYF. The CDR3 DNA reads TGCAGTGCGATAAGGACAGGGAACACAGATACGCAGTATTTT.

This rearrangement joins TRBV11-3 to TRBJ2-1, with TRBD2 identical over 7 bases. The germline V gene encodes CDR1 SGHNT and CDR2 YENEEA. The CDR3 spans 15 residues. The J segment lost 4 bases and the V segment lost 5 bases, leaving 8 bases of the junction unmatched. The chain's CDR3 is CASSAVLARYNEQFF. The DNA for the CDR3 is TGTGCCAGCAGCGCCGTACTAGCGAGATACAATGAGCAGTTCTTC. Full variable domain (remainder filled in from reference TRBV11-3 and TRBJ2-1): EAGVVQSPRYKIIEKKQPVAFWCNPISGHNTLYWYLQNLGQGPELLIRYENEEAVDDSQLPKDRFSAERLKGVDSTLKIQPAELGDSAVYLCASSAVLARYNEQFFGPGTRLTVL.